This T cell receptor beta chain was observed in a study of blood T cell repertoires in COVID-19. The authors' processing: Using reference gene primer amplification, nucleated cell counts were estimated. Clones were read by immunoSEQ multiplex PCR, and TCRdb kept only the in-frame ones, dropping some. The V and J calls and clone size come from that table; D and trimming were worked out from the DNA. The top ten hold approximately 9.8% of the sample, which has hundreds of thousands of clones, around nine tenths seen once. V lost 7 bases to trimming and J lost 1 base, with 11 bases between them. Germline lookup yields CDR1 MDHEN and CDR2 SYDVKM. The CDR3 contains 14 residues. This clone appeared a single time. Individuals aged roughly 18 to 95 years were recruited from 24 US areas.

This receptor was identified in a woman aged 40 to 50 who had recovered from COVID-19. The genes are TRBV28 and TRBJ2-1; the D gene is possibly TRBD1 (5 bases). The sample consisted of PBMCs or T cells enriched from blood (not recorded which). The CDR3 coding sequence is TGTGCCAGCACCTTCGCAGGGTCCTACAATGAGCAGTTCTTC. The encoded protein is CASTFAGSYNEQFF. Full variable domain (remainder filled in from reference TRBV28 and TRBJ2-1): DVKVTQSSRYLVKRTGEKVFLECVQDMDHENMFWYRQDPGLGLRLIYFSYDVKMKEKGDIPEGYSVSREKKERFSLILESASTNQTSMYLCASTFAGSYNEQFFGPGTRLTVL.